The 22 T cell receptor beta chains in this list originate from one sample, sequenced in a study of CD8+ T cells in alopecia areata. Isolated RNA was reverse transcribed into cDNA used as the sequencing template. TCRdb's table, derived via immunoSEQ multiplex PCR, lists solely in-frame clones and lacks some. Of 170,000 or so clones listed, just under 60% were seen once; the top ten hold 14% to 15%. This material consisted of CD4+ T cells sorted from blood, taken at week 0. These TCRs come from a human donor with alopecia areata.

The chain links TRBV5-1 to TRBJ1-3; D is undetermined. CDR1 SGHRS and CDR2 YFSETQ come from the germline V gene. The ends were cut back, 4 bases at V and 2 bases at J, with 16 bases in the middle. The CDR3 is 16 amino acids. The chain's CDR3 is CASSSRIEGAGNTIYF. DNA for the CDR3: TGCGCCAGCAGCAGTAGAATCGAGGGCGCTGGAAACACCATATATTTT.

This rearrangement joins TRBV5-1 to TRBJ2-5; possibly TRBD1 for D (5 bases). The CDR3 runs to 14 residues. CDR1 is SGHRS, CDR2 YFSETQ, per germline. Trimming took off 0 bases at V and 5 bases at J, with 11 bases between the two ends. CDR3 coding DNA: TGCGCCAGCAGCTTGGCAAGGGGTGCGGAGACCCAGTACTTC. Translating gives CASSLARGAETQYF.

The J gene is TRBJ2-3, the V gene TRBV7-9; 12 positions match TRBD2. Germline loops: CDR1 SEHNR, CDR2 FQNEAQ (reference sequence). The length of the CDR3 is 17 residues. V was pared by 1 base and J by 0 bases, with 2 bases of the junction left unmatched. The chain's CDR3 is CASSLGLAGASTDTQYF. CDR3 coding DNA: TGTGCCAGCAGCTTAGGACTAGCGGGGGCTAGCACAGATACGCAGTATTTT.

The J gene is TRBJ2-3, the V gene TRBV9; 10 bases are shared with TRBD2. Germline V gene lookup returns CDR1 SGDLS and CDR2 YYNGEE. The CDR3 has 14 amino acids. Unmatched junction bases numbered 2, after V lost 2 bases and J lost 5 bases. The chain's CDR3 is CASSVRTSGDTQYF. CDR3 bases: TGTGCCAGCAGCGTTCGGACTAGCGGAGATACGCAGTATTTT. The full variable domain, its missing parts supplied by reference TRBV9 and TRBJ2-3, is DSGVTQTPKHLITATGQRVTLRCSPRSGDLSVYWYQQSLDQGLQFLIQYYNGEERAKGNILERFSAQQFPDLHSELNLSSLELGDSALYFCASSVRTSGDTQYFGPGTRLTVL.

This sequence joins TRBV30 and TRBJ2-2; D remains unclear. V lost 0 bases to trimming and J lost 8 bases, with 4 bases between them. Germline lookup yields CDR1 GTSNPN and CDR2 SVGIG (reference sequence). The length of the CDR3 is 11 residues. CDR3 in amino acids: CAWSVGGELFF. The CDR3 DNA follows: TGTGCCTGGAGTGTTGGAGGGGAGCTGTTTTTT. The full variable domain, in which reference TRBV30 and TRBJ2-2 provide the parts outside the CDR3, is SQTIHQWPATLVQPVGSPLSLECTVEGTSNPNLYWYRQAAGRGLQLLFYSVGIGQISSEVPQNLSASRPQDRQFILSSKKLLLSDSGFYLCAWSVGGELFFGEGSRLTVL.

In this sample, this clone turned up once. The CDR3, as DNA: TGTGCCAGCAGCTCCCCCCTCCCACAGGGGTGGGTGTCCTACAATGAGCAGTTCTTC. As protein: CASSSPLPQGWVSYNEQFF. The rearrangement links TRBV7-9 to TRBJ2-1, with 7 bases that match TRBD1. J was trimmed by 1 base and V by 4 bases; bases with no gene match: 16. The germline CDR1 and CDR2 sequences are SEHNR and FQNEAQ (reference sequence). This CDR3 region has 19 residues.

This chain links TRBV15 with TRBJ2-7; tentative D call: TRBD1 (5 bases). There are 15 residues in the CDR3. Trimming removed 1 base at V and 1 base at J, with 11 bases between. Germline assignment: CDR1 LNHNV and CDR2 YYDKDF (reference sequence). CDR3 nucleotides: TGTGCCACCAGCAGAGCCCCGTACAGGTCCTACGAGCAGTACTTC. Translation: CATSRAPYRSYEQYF.

The CDR3 nucleotides read TGCAGCGGGGGACAGGCGGACGGCACTGAAGCTTTCTTT. Its translation is CSGGQADGTEAFF. This chain links TRBV29-1 with TRBJ1-1; 8 bases agree with TRBD1. The CDR3 is 13 amino acids. With 7 bases clipped from V and 4 bases from J, the junction kept 8 bases outside the gene matches. CDR1 and CDR2 from the germline V gene are SQVTM and ANQGSEA.

The chain has TRBV5-1 and TRBJ2-4; TRBD1 aligns across 11 bases. Per germline, CDR1 SGHRS and CDR2 YFSETQ. This CDR3 region has 17 residues. After removal of 4 bases from V and 0 bases from J, the junction contained 6 bases not matched to a gene. As DNA, the CDR3 is TGCGCCAGCAGCCCGGGGACAGGGGGAACAGCCAAAAACATTCAGTACTTC. Amino acid sequence: CASSPGTGGTAKNIQYF.

This clone has more than one count but fewer than ten. The chain links TRBV10-3 to TRBJ2-5; TRBD1 is a possible D gene (6 bases). Germline V lookup: CDR1 ENHRY, CDR2 SYGVKD. V dropped 10 bases and J dropped 5 bases, with 17 bases sitting between them. This CDR3 contains 13 residues. CDR3 bases: TGTGCCACCAGGCAGGGGACGGGGGAGACCCAGTACTTC. This gives the protein CATRQGTGETQYF.

Written as DNA, the CDR3 is TGTGCCAGCAGCTTCCCCCGACAGAGCGCTGAAGCTTTCTTT. Translating gives CASSFPRQSAEAFF. The rearrangement uses TRBV11-2 and TRBJ1-1, with D possibly TRBD1 on 5 matching bases. V was trimmed by 3 bases and J by 6 bases, leaving 14 bases between them. This CDR3 is 14 amino acids long. Per germline, CDR1 SGHAT and CDR2 FQNNGV.

In this sample, this clone turned up a few times. This chain connects TRBV5-5 to TRBJ2-4, with 7 bases matching TRBD1. Germline V CDR1 and CDR2: SGHKS, YYEKEE (reference sequence). Trimming removed 4 bases from V and 6 bases from J; junction bases left unmatched: 7. The CDR3 covers 14 residues. Here the CDR3 reads CASSLDHRGNIQYF. CDR3 DNA: TGTGCCAGCAGCCTCGACCACAGGGGAAACATTCAGTACTTC. Together with reference TRBV5-5 and TRBJ2-4, the CDR3 gives the full variable domain: DAGVTQSPTHLIKTRGQQVTLRCSPISGHKSVSWYQQVLGQGPQFIFQYYEKEERGRGNFPDRFSARQFPNYSSELNVNALLLGDSALYLCASSLDHRGNIQYFGAGTRLSVL.

This chain links TRBV15 with TRBJ1-5, with D uncertain. CDR3 length equals 13 residues. Per germline, CDR1 LNHNV and CDR2 YYDKDF (reference sequence). The V end lost 1 base, the J end lost 4 bases, and 5 bases lay between the germline ends. CDR3 region: CATSRGENQPQHF. The CDR3 nucleotides are TGTGCCACCAGCAGAGGGGAGAATCAGCCCCAGCATTTT.

The J gene is TRBJ1-1, the V gene TRBV30; 7 nucleotides agree with TRBD1. Germline V gene lookup returns CDR1 GTSNPN and CDR2 SVGIG (reference sequence). This CDR3 comprises 15 residues. Trimming took 3 bases from V and 4 from J; bases not matched to a gene: 11. DNA for the CDR3: TGTGCCTGGAGCGTCCCCGACAGGGTGGCCACTGAAGCTTTCTTT. Translated: CAWSVPDRVATEAFF.

The rearrangement uses TRBV4-1 and TRBJ1-6; D not resolved. This CDR3 is 15 amino acids long. Germline-derived CDR1 and CDR2 are MGHRA and YSYEKL. V was pared by 0 bases and J by 8 bases, with 11 bases between. In DNA form, the CDR3 reads TGCGCCAGCAGCCAAGATAGGGTTCTCGATTCACCCCTCCACTTT. This codes for CASSQDRVLDSPLHF.

This chain uses TRBV5-1 with TRBJ2-3, with D perhaps matching TRBD2 (6 bases). The V gene lost 3 bases and the J gene lost 2 bases, with 16 bases spanning the gap. The CDR3 is made up of 16 amino acids. The germline CDR1 and CDR2 sequences are SGHRS and YFSETQ. The CDR3 loop reads CASSSQGGGITDTQYF. CDR3 sequence (DNA): TGCGCCAGCAGCTCCCAGGGTGGAGGGATCACAGATACGCAGTATTTT.

V is TRBV6-1 and J is TRBJ2-5, with a weak D call TRBD1 (6 bases). The last part of the DNA fits TRBJ2-7 better; the J call may be wrong. The length of the CDR3 is 14 residues. From germline, CDR1 is MNHNS and CDR2 SASEGT. CDR3 amino acids: CASRPGHLIYEQYF. CDR3 DNA: TGTGCCAGCAGACCGGGACACCTTATCTACGAGCAGTACTTC.

The rearrangement links TRBV29-1 to TRBJ2-7; D may be TRBD1 or TRBD2 (5 bases each). The CDR3 covers 14 residues. The germline CDR1 and CDR2 sequences are SQVTM and ANQGSEA. V was clipped by 7 bases and J by 2 bases, with 18 bases between them. CDR3 DNA: TGCAGCGCAAGGCGGGCAGGGCGAGCCTACGAGCAGTACTTC. It specifies CSARRAGRAYEQYF.

This clone has just a few counts. The chain uses TRBV13 and TRBJ2-1; 7 nucleotides match TRBD1. The CDR3 covers 15 residues. Germline trimming cut 3 bases from V and 7 bases from J; bases unmatched to any gene: 9. Germline CDR1 reads PRHDT; CDR2 reads FYEKMQ (reference sequence). The DNA of the CDR3 is TGTGCCAGCAGCTTTGACAGGGTGAGGTTGAATGAGCAGTTCTTC. As protein: CASSFDRVRLNEQFF. The full variable domain, completed using reference TRBV13 and TRBJ2-1, is AAGVIQSPRHLIKEKRETATLKCYPIPRHDTVYWYQQGPGQDPQFLISFYEKMQSDKGSIPDRFSAQQFSDYHSELNMSSLELGDSALYFCASSFDRVRLNEQFFGPGTRLTVL.

This clone was detected only a few times. The chain links TRBV15 to TRBJ2-4, with D perhaps assigned TRBD1 or TRBD2 (6 bases each). Germline V gene sequence: CDR1 LNHNV, CDR2 YYDKDF (reference sequence). The CDR3 consists of 13 residues. The V gene lost 0 bases and the J gene lost 11 bases, with 11 bases spanning the gap. CDR3 protein: CATSRDLRGVQYF. CDR3 DNA sequence: TGTGCCACCAGCAGAGATCTGAGGGGGGTTCAGTACTTC.

The chain uses TRBV5-1 and TRBJ2-3; 7 bases fit TRBD2. Germline V lookup: CDR1 SGHRS, CDR2 YFSETQ. Germline trimming cut 3 bases from V and 4 bases from J; bases unmatched to any gene: 11. This CDR3 contains 16 residues. The CDR3, as DNA: TGCGCCAGCAGCTCGCAGGGAGGGGAGGTGGCAGATACGCAGTATTTT. As protein: CASSSQGGEVADTQYF.

The chain links TRBV29-1 to TRBJ2-1, with D tentatively TRBD2 (5 bases). Trimming cost V 7 bases and J 9 bases, with 22 bases left between them. The germline V gene has CDR1 SQVTM and CDR2 ANQGSEA. The CDR3 sequence is 14 residues long. CDR3 DNA: TGCAGCGGGCGGCCACGGTCGTTGGCGGGTGAGCAGTTCTTC. It yields the protein CSGRPRSLAGEQFF.